A single sample is the source of the 10 T cell receptor beta chains below, sequenced in a study of cytomegalovirus exposure and HLA in healthy donors. Researchers ran the PCR with 60 Vbeta and 13 Jbeta primers. The protocol was immunoSEQ multiplex PCR, while the TCRdb copy is restricted to in-frame clones and leaves out a portion. This table holds approximately 190,000 clones, roughly four fifths found once. What was sequenced was PBMCs. All receptors derive from a man aged 40-55 years in good health and CMV-seropositive.

The chain's CDR3 is CATSRGGTVYEQYF. CDR3 DNA sequence: TGTGCCACCAGCAGAGGGGGGACAGTCTACGAGCAGTACTTC. The chain uses TRBV15 and TRBJ2-7, with 7 bases matching TRBD1. Per the germline V gene, CDR1 is LNHNV and CDR2 is YYDKDF (reference sequence). V shed 1 base and J 3 bases; nucleotides not matched to a gene: 3. The length of the CDR3 is 14 residues. The full variable domain, completed using reference TRBV15 and TRBJ2-7, is DAMVIQNPRYQVTQFGKPVTLSCSQTLNHNVMYWYQQKSSQAPKLLFHYYDKDFNNEADTPDNFQSRRPNTSFCFLDIRSPGLGDTAMYLCATSRGGTVYEQYFGPGTRLTVT.

The V and J genes are TRBV28 and TRBJ2-5, with D maybe TRBD2 (5 bases). This CDR3 spans 15 amino acids. From germline, CDR1 is MDHEN and CDR2 SYDVKM. The ends were cut back, 5 bases at V and 5 bases at J, with 18 bases in the middle. The CDR3 protein is CASSPNLGVGETQYF. CDR3 bases: TGTGCCAGCAGTCCCAACCTCGGGGTTGGGGAGACCCAGTACTTC. The whole variable domain, filled in from reference TRBV28 and TRBJ2-5, reads DVKVTQSSRYLVKRTGEKVFLECVQDMDHENMFWYRQDPGLGLRLIYFSYDVKMKEKGDIPEGYSVSREKKERFSLILESASTNQTSMYLCASSPNLGVGETQYFGPGTRLLVL.

J is TRBJ2-1 and V is TRBV27; D unresolved. Trimming removed 5 bases from V and 0 bases from J, with 5 bases in between. Per the germline V gene, CDR1 is MNHEY and CDR2 is SMNVEV (reference sequence). This CDR3 spans 13 amino acids. The DNA for the CDR3 is TGTGCCAGCAGTACTCACTCCTACAATGAGCAGTTCTTC. Translation: CASSTHSYNEQFF.

This clone was detected a few times. The chain joins TRBV18 to TRBJ1-1; 7 nucleotides line up with TRBD1. The CDR3 length is 15 residues. The junction had 4 bases not matched to a gene; V was cut back by 2 bases and J by 1 base. The V gene's germline CDR1 is KGHSH and CDR2 LQKENI. The CDR3 region is CASSPVEGANTEAFF. CDR3 in DNA: TGTGCCAGCTCACCAGTGGAGGGGGCGAACACTGAAGCTTTCTTT.

The rearrangement joins TRBV6-5 to TRBJ2-5; 12 bases map to TRBD1. The J call may not be correct, given that the DNA end is closer to TRBJ2-7. Germline CDR1 reads MNHEY; CDR2 reads SVGAGI. CDR3 length: 14 amino acids. The CDR3: CASSPGTGGHEQYF. The CDR3 DNA is TGTGCCAGCAGTCCCGGGACAGGGGGCCACGAGCAGTACTTC.

The chain joins TRBV5-1 to TRBJ2-7, with 8 bases matching TRBD1. CDR1 is SGHRS, CDR2 YFSETQ, per germline. The CDR3 spans 13 residues. After removal of 4 bases from V and 5 bases from J, the junction contained 5 bases not matched to a gene. The CDR3 nucleotides read TGCGCCAGCAGCCGCCAGACAGGGGACGAGCAGTACTTC. Translating it yields CASSRQTGDEQYF. Full variable domain (rest looked up from reference TRBV5-1 and TRBJ2-7): KAGVTQTPRYLIKTRGQQVTLSCSPISGHRSVSWYQQTPGQGLQFLFEYFSETQRNKGNFPGRFSGRQFSNSRSEMNVSTLELGDSALYLCASSRQTGDEQYFGPGTRLTVT.

The chain uses TRBV11-3 and TRBJ2-2, with 12 bases matching TRBD2. From germline, CDR1 is SGHNT and CDR2 YENEEA. This CDR3 spans 16 amino acids. V shed 4 bases, J shed 3 bases, and the junction held 3 bases outside the gene matches. CDR3 nucleotides: TGTGCCAGCAGCTCGACTAGCGGGAGAGACACCGGGGAGCTGTTTTTT. This sequence encodes CASSSTSGRDTGELFF.

This clone has more than one count but fewer than ten. The chain joins TRBV27 to TRBJ2-1, with D maybe TRBD2 (6 bases). Germline V gene lookup returns CDR1 MNHEY and CDR2 SMNVEV (reference sequence). V was shortened by 5 bases and J by 3 bases, with 14 bases between the two germline ends. This CDR3 comprises 15 residues. CDR3 amino acids: CASSPIAEHYNEQFF. CDR3 DNA sequence: TGTGCCAGCAGTCCCATAGCGGAGCACTACAATGAGCAGTTCTTC.

The J gene is TRBJ2-7, the V gene TRBV2, with a weak D call TRBD1 (5 bases). The CDR3 consists of 13 residues. Trimming shortened V by 2 bases and J by 6 bases, and 11 bases separated the two germline ends. Germline V gene lookup returns CDR1 SNHLY and CDR2 FYNNEI. CDR3 sequence: CASSEQGLGEQYF. The CDR3, as DNA: TGTGCCAGCAGTGAACAGGGATTGGGCGAGCAGTACTTC.

The CDR3: CATSRKGHSNYNEQFF. CDR3 in DNA: TGTGCCACCAGCAGAAAGGGACATTCTAACTACAATGAGCAGTTCTTC. The chain uses TRBV15 and TRBJ2-1; a weak D match, TRBD1 (6 bases). V was pared by 2 bases and J by 3 bases, with 14 bases between. Germline V gene lookup returns CDR1 LNHNV and CDR2 YYDKDF (reference sequence). The CDR3 consists of 16 residues.